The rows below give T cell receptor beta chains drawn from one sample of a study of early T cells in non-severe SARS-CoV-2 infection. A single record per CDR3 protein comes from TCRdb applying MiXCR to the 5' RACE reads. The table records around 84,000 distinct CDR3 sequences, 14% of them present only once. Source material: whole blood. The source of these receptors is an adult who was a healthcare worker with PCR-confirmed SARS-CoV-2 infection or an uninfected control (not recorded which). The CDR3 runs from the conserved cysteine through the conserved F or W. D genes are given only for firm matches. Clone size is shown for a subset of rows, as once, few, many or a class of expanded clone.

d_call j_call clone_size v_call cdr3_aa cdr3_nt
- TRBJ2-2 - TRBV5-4 CASSTRSTVTGELFF TGTGCCAGCAGCACCCGGTCGACGGTCACCGGGGAGCTGTTTTTT
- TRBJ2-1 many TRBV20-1 CSARVAPAGSGEQFF TGCAGTGCTAGAGTAGCGCCCGCGGGCTCGGGCGAGCAGTTCTTC
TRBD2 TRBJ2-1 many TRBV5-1 CASSLTSGDNEQFF TGCGCCAGCAGCTTGACTAGCGGGGACAATGAGCAGTTCTTC
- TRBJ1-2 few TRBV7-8 CASSDPVRTHGYTF TGTGCCAGCAGCGACCCCGTCAGAACCCATGGCTACACCTTC
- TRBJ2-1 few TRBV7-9 CASSPTGHEQFF TGTGCCAGCAGCCCGACTGGTCATGAGCAGTTCTTC
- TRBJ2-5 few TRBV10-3 CAISESEVYQETQYF TGTGCCATCAGTGAGTCGGAGGTTTATCAAGAGACCCAGTACTTC
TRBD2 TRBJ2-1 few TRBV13 CASSSGTSGRVNFYNEQFF TGTGCCAGCAGCTCAGGCACTAGCGGGAGGGTAAACTTCTACAATGAGCAGTTCTTC
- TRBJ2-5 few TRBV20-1 CSAGLQQETQYF TGCAGTGCTGGACTGCAGCAAGAGACCCAGTACTTC
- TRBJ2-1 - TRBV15 CATSRGSSEPYNEQFF TGTGCCACCAGCAGAGGCTCGAGCGAGCCCTACAATGAGCAGTTCTTC
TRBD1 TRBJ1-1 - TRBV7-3 CASSLTGAMNTEAFF TGTGCCAGCAGCTTGACAGGGGCAATGAACACTGAAGCTTTCTTT
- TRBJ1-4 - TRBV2 CASSEVRREKLFF TGTGCCAGCAGTGAGGTCCGGCGGGAAAAACTGTTTTTT
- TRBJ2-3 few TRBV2 CASSTGRRTDTQYF TGTGCCAGCAGTACAGGGAGGAGAACAGATACGCAGTATTTT
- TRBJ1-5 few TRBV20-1 CSAPGPLQEPQHF TGCAGTGCCCCGGGACCTTTACAGGAGCCCCAGCATTTT
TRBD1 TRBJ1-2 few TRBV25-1 CASSGDSSNYGYTF TGTGCCAGCAGTGGGGACAGCTCTAACTATGGCTACACCTTC
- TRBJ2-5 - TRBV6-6 CASRDPGQQETQYF TGTGCCAGCAGAGACCCGGGACAACAAGAGACCCAGTACTTC
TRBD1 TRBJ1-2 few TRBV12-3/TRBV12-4 CASRLRQGSDGYTF TGTGCCAGCAGGCTTAGACAGGGGAGTGATGGCTACACCTTC
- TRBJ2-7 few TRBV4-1 CASSQAGGGSYEQYF TGCGCCAGCAGCCAAGCAGGCGGCGGCTCCTACGAGCAGTACTTC
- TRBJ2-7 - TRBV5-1 CASSLVVDSYEQYF TGCGCCAGCAGCTTGGTTGTTGATTCTTACGAGCAGTACTTC
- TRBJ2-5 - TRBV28 CASSGQETQYF TGTGCCAGCTCGGGCCAAGAGACCCAGTACTTC
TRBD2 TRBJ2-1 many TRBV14 CASSQEGGSAIYNEQFF TGTGCCAGCAGCCAAGAGGGCGGGAGTGCCATCTACAATGAGCAGTTCTTC
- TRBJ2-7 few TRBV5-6 CASSLALDEQYF TGTGCCAGCAGCTTGGCCTTAGACGAGCAGTACTTC
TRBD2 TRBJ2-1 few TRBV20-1 CSARDGTSGRNEQFF TGCAGTGCTAGAGACGGGACTAGCGGGAGGAATGAGCAGTTCTTC